Following are 16 T cell receptor beta chains from one sample sequenced in a study of monozygotic twins with inflammatory bowel disease. From its re-call of the 5' RACE reads, TCRdb lists each CDR3 protein once, without DNA. The repertoire shows fewer than 550,000 distinct CDR3 sequences; the top ten hold approximately 2.3%. The sample taken for sequencing was blood. All receptors derive from a human donor with ulcerative colitis or Crohn's disease, or a healthy co-twin of an affected twin (not recorded which).

CDR3 protein: CASKGGSLEAFF. This chain uses TRBV12-3 or TRBV12-4 with TRBJ1-1; as DNA is missing, the TRBD1 call by TCRdb cannot be tested. This CDR3 comprises 12 residues.

The gene calls are TRBV20-1 and TRBJ2-1; the D gene TCRdb calls, TRBD1, cannot be checked with no DNA. This CDR3 has 17 residues. The germline V gene encodes CDR1 DFQATT and CDR2 SNEGSKA (reference sequence). Here the CDR3 reads CSADVIIQESSYNEQFF.

The rearrangement links TRBV5-1 to TRBJ1-1; TCRdb returns TRBD1, unconfirmable since there is no DNA. Germline CDR1 SGHRS, CDR2 YFSETQ. The length of the CDR3 is 14 residues. The CDR3: CASSAGTEGTEAFF. Drawing the rest from reference TRBV5-1 and TRBJ1-1, the complete variable domain is KAGVTQTPRYLIKTRGQQVTLSCSPISGHRSVSWYQQTPGQGLQFLFEYFSETQRNKGNFPGRFSGRQFSNSRSEMNVSTLELGDSALYLCASSAGTEGTEAFFGQGTRLTVV.

The J gene is TRBJ2-7, the V gene TRBV5-1; TCRdb calls TRBD1, which cannot be checked without DNA. The CDR3 sequence is 14 residues long. Germline CDR1 reads SGHRS; CDR2 reads YFSETQ. The CDR3 sequence is CASRKTGGFEEQYF.

J is TRBJ2-3 and V is TRBV10-3. CDR3 length: 12 residues. From germline, CDR1 is ENHRY and CDR2 SYGVKD. The chain's CDR3 is CAISAAGDTQYF.

The gene calls are TRBV7-8 and TRBJ2-5; with no DNA, the TCRdb D assignment of TRBD1 cannot be verified. The CDR3 spans 14 residues. CDR1 is SGHVS and CDR2 is FQNEAQ in the germline V gene. CDR3 amino acids: CASRIQGYQETQYF.

This sequence joins TRBV7-9 and TRBJ1-6; TCRdb proposes TRBD1, but this gene call is untestable without DNA. Germline V lookup: CDR1 SEHNR, CDR2 FQNEAQ (reference sequence). The CDR3 spans 14 residues. The CDR3 reads CASSFGAINSPLHF.

The V call is TRBV20-1, the J call TRBJ2-7; the D call from TCRdb, TRBD2, cannot be confirmed without DNA. The V gene's germline CDR1 is DFQATT and CDR2 SNEGSKA (reference sequence). This CDR3 spans 17 amino acids. The CDR3 sequence is CSARRPSGGRAPYEQYF.

V and J are TRBV30 and TRBJ2-5. Germline assignment: CDR1 GTSNPN and CDR2 SVGIG (reference sequence). This CDR3 is built from 12 residues. This CDR3 reads CALRAGQETQYF.

The chain has TRBV3-1 and TRBJ2-3; TCRdb's D call of TRBD2 is untestable without DNA. The CDR3 has 15 residues. Germline V gene lookup returns CDR1 LGHDT and CDR2 YNNKEL (reference sequence). CDR3: CASSQAGTLGDTQYF.

This rearrangement joins TRBV20-1 to TRBJ2-3; TCRdb's assignment of TRBD1 cannot be checked, as there is no DNA. Germline V gene lookup returns CDR1 DFQATT and CDR2 SNEGSKA (reference sequence). The length of the CDR3 is 15 residues. CDR3 in amino acids: CSAQQGRGSTDTQYF.

This chain uses TRBV20-1 with TRBJ2-1; lacking DNA, the TRBD1 call made by TCRdb goes unchecked. The CDR3 loop spans 12 amino acids. Germline lookup yields CDR1 DFQATT and CDR2 SNEGSKA (reference sequence). CDR3 sequence: CSAWTGGNEQFF.

The chain couples TRBV12-3 or TRBV12-4 to TRBJ2-2; TCRdb designates TRBD1, a call that cannot be tested without DNA. CDR3 length equals 12 residues. The CDR3 sequence is CASTGGSGELFF.

The rearrangement joins TRBV3-1 to TRBJ2-3; TCRdb calls TRBD2, which cannot be checked without DNA. Germline assignment: CDR1 LGHDT and CDR2 YNNKEL (reference sequence). The CDR3 is 16 amino acids. The CDR3 sequence: CASSQVGTSGDYTQYF.

This chain links TRBV27 with TRBJ2-1; without DNA, the TCRdb call of TRBD2 cannot be checked. The germline V gene has CDR1 MNHEY and CDR2 SMNVEV (reference sequence). The length of the CDR3 is 15 residues. CDR3 in amino acids: CASSSGLAGGVEQFF.

This sequence joins TRBV19 and TRBJ1-1. This CDR3 has 12 residues. The germline V gene encodes CDR1 LNHDA and CDR2 SQIVND (reference sequence). This CDR3 is CASSRGFTEAFF.